The clone carrying this T cell receptor (beta chain) turned up a few times. What it binds is not known. This specimen comes from a study of T cells in localized non-small cell lung cancer. Broader study findings: Longer overall survival was associated with a higher density of T cells in the blood. Compared with tumor, uninvolved adjacent lung displayed greater T cell clonality, ranking highest overall. In adjacent lung appeared a median around 62 of the top 100 tumor clones.

Clones were sequenced by immunoSEQ multiplex PCR, and TCRdb holds only the in-frame ones, with some missing. Of 3,000 or so clones detected, 29% appear once; the ten largest clones hold roughly 9.6%. CDR1 is SGHNT and CDR2 is YENEEA in the germline V gene. The CDR3 totals 15 residues. V shed 5 bases and J 2 bases; nucleotides not matched to a gene: 7. The sequencing here drew on lung tumor tissue, taken before any cancer treatment. The rearrangement links TRBV11-3 to TRBJ1-2, with 8 bases aligning to TRBD1. This clonotype was obtained from a man between 40 and 70 years old with stage I lung adenocarcinoma. The CDR3 spells CASSPGGTGNYGYTF. The CDR3 coding sequence is TGTGCCAGCAGCCCGGGAGGGACAGGCAACTATGGCTACACCTTC.